This T cell receptor (beta chain) was profiled in a study of blood T cell repertoires in COVID-19. Overall study context: COVID-19 samples collected from the United States, Italy and Spain covered acute and convalescent phases. From T cells, B-cell-depleted T cells, or PBMCs came the material, which was cDNA or gDNA.

TCRdb's table, derived via immunoSEQ multiplex PCR, lists solely in-frame clones and lacks some. The sample includes 130,000 to 150,000 clones, 88% of them seen just once. The clonotype comes from a man in his forties or fifties with active or convalescent COVID-19. The sequencing input was peripheral blood.

CDR3 residues: CASSDFGLAGNEQYF. The DNA for the CDR3 is TGCGCCAGCAGTGACTTCGGACTAGCGGGAAACGAGCAGTACTTC. V gene TRBV10-1 combines with J gene TRBJ2-7, with 12 positions matching TRBD2. Per germline, CDR1 WNHNN and CDR2 SYGVQD (reference sequence). The J segment lost 5 bases and the V segment lost 3 bases, leaving 5 bases of the junction unmatched. This CDR3 contains 15 residues.